The following is a TCR beta chain sequence with its context. The antigen is unknown. PCR primers comprised 60 Vbeta and 13 Jbeta primers. TCRdb keeps only in-frame clones here, not all; method: immunoSEQ multiplex PCR. The data show about 160,000 clones, roughly 84% seen once. The data were taken from a study of cytomegalovirus exposure and HLA in healthy donors. Study context: Unique TCR beta sequences numbering approximately 120 million came from some 200 million T cells in an earlier analysis.

V lost 8 bases and J lost 3; bases outside the gene matches: 10. CDR1 is MNHEY and CDR2 is SMNVEV in the germline V gene (reference sequence). This CDR3 has 15 residues. Whole-study results and caveats: In vitro checks showed that a few CMV-associated chains really do target CMV antigens. A list of roughly 180 TCR beta chains associated with cytomegalovirus was given.

The chain uses TRBV27 and TRBJ2-5; TRBD1 agrees at 9 bases. Sequenced material: PBMCs. The origin of this receptor is a boy between 2 and 10 years old in good health and CMV-seronegative. CDR3 in DNA: TGTGCCAGCGGAAGACAGGGGGTGGGGAAAGAGACCCAGTACTTC. Translated: CASGRQGVGKETQYF.